The clone carrying this TCR beta chain was observed at least ten times. The antigen is unknown. This sample is drawn from a study of human T cells and chemical hapten exposure. Study-level information: Skin of the upper inner arm, around 2 cm by around 2 cm, received 2% DPC for sensitization.

The time point is: patch test 3, about 24 weeks after DPC sensitization. This sample's treatment: therapeutic diphenylcyclopropenone sensitization with weekly scalp DPC. Ahead of each patch test application, blood was drawn. Study outcomes and limitations: Significantly greater numbers of large CDR3 similarity clusters came from expanded TCRs than from controls.

The CDR3 is made up of 14 amino acids. Trimming pared 5 bases from V and 9 bases from J, leaving 14 bases between. Germline CDR1 is SGHTA and CDR2 is FQGNSA. TCRdb reprocessed the RACE reads with MiXCR, giving one entry per CDR3 protein. The sample contains about 90,000 distinct CDR3 sequences, approximately 10% of which appear only once. This chain joins TRBV7-2 and TRBJ1-6; no clear D gene. The sample was whole blood, taken in connection with sensitization to the hapten diphenylcyclopropenone (DPC). This receptor was obtained from a woman younger than 45 with alopecia areata. Some clones in this sample may be carry-over from other donors' samples. The CDR3 nucleotides are TGTGCCAGCAGCGCCCGATTCGATAGTTCACCCCTCCACTTT. It encodes CASSARFDSSPLHF.